The next 22 T cell receptor beta chains were all read from a single sample in a study of T cells after yellow fever vaccination. TCRdb ran MiXCR on the 5' RACE reads and lists one entry per CDR3 protein. The sample gives 250,000 to 300,000 distinct CDR3 sequences, 7.5% to 9.5% of which show up once; approximately 3.5% is in the top ten. Sequencing was performed on CD4+ T cells sorted from PBMCs, taken 5 days after the yellow fever booster vaccination. These receptors all come from a young man who received the YFV17D yellow fever vaccine.

In its sample, this clonotype was seen a few times. The chain links TRBV7-9 to TRBJ1-3; no clear D gene. Germline V gene data show CDR1 as SEHNR and CDR2 as FQNEAQ (reference sequence). The CDR3 runs to 15 residues. With 4 bases removed from V and 5 bases from J, the gap between germline ends came to 15 bases. Here the CDR3 DNA reads TGTGCCAGCAGCTATCGGGGAATCGCCCGAAACACCATATATTTT. Protein product: CASSYRGIARNTIYF.

A few counts support this clonotype. The chain carries TRBV28 and TRBJ1-5, with 8 bases fitting TRBD1. Germline values: CDR1 MDHEN, CDR2 SYDVKM. The CDR3 has 16 residues. Trimming at V came to 1 base and at J to 2 bases, leaving 4 bases not matched to a gene. The CDR3 sequence is CASSLLTGGGNQPQHF. The CDR3 DNA reads as TGTGCCAGCAGTTTATTAACAGGGGGGGGCAATCAGCCCCAGCATTTT. The variable domain in full, completed from reference TRBV28 and TRBJ1-5, reads DVKVTQSSRYLVKRTGEKVFLECVQDMDHENMFWYRQDPGLGLRLIYFSYDVKMKEKGDIPEGYSVSREKKERFSLILESASTNQTSMYLCASSLLTGGGNQPQHFGDGTRLSIL.

This clonotype turned up a few times. The J gene is TRBJ1-1, the V gene TRBV7-9, with D perhaps matching TRBD1 (6 bases). The CDR3 runs to 12 residues. Germline lookup yields CDR1 SEHNR and CDR2 FQNEAQ (reference sequence). V shed 8 bases and J shed 11 bases, with 18 bases lying between them. The CDR3 nucleotides read TGTGCCAGCGGCATACTAGACAGGCTTGCTTTCTTT. Its protein is CASGILDRLAFF.

This clonotype showed up just a few times. The V gene is TRBV12-3 or TRBV12-4, the J gene TRBJ1-6, with 10 bases aligning to TRBD1. After removal of 4 bases from V and 6 bases from J, the junction contained 3 bases not matched to a gene. The CDR3 loop spans 15 amino acids. The DNA for the CDR3 is TGTGCCAGCAGTTCCAGACAGGGGGCTAATTCACCCCTCCACTTT. It translates to CASSSRQGANSPLHF.

This clonotype was observed at least ten times. The chain links TRBV7-2 to TRBJ2-3; TRBD2 is a possible D gene (5 bases). Germline CDR1 and CDR2: SGHTA and FQGNSA. The germline V and J ends were trimmed by 3 bases and 5 bases, with 15 bases remaining between them. The CDR3 covers 15 residues. The CDR3 spells CASSFQDSPGDTQYF. In DNA, the CDR3 is TGTGCCAGCAGCTTTCAGGACTCCCCTGGAGATACGCAGTATTTT.

This clonotype was picked up many times. The CDR3 sequence: CAISWDGSNYGYTF. CDR3 DNA: TGTGCCATCTCCTGGGACGGATCTAACTATGGCTACACCTTC. The rearrangement joins TRBV10-3 to TRBJ1-2; possibly TRBD1 for D (5 bases). This CDR3 spans 14 amino acids. From germline, CDR1 is ENHRY and CDR2 SYGVKD. The V end was cut by 8 bases, the J end by 0 bases, with 13 bases between.

This clonotype was found many times. This chain links TRBV2 with TRBJ1-1; no firm D call. CDR1 is SNHLY, CDR2 FYNNEI, per germline. The CDR3 runs 12 residues. V was trimmed by 7 bases and J by 10 bases, leaving 16 bases between them. CDR3 coding DNA: TGTGCCAGCACCCGGGATGTGGTAGGAGCTTTCTTT. This sequence encodes CASTRDVVGAFF.

This clonotype was counted many times. The rearrangement uses TRBV4-2 and TRBJ2-1; TRBD2 matches at 9 bases. The CDR3 is 16 residues long. The trim removed 2 bases at V and 2 bases at J, leaving 4 bases unmatched. Germline assignment: CDR1 LGHNA and CDR2 YNFKEQ. CDR3: CASSQNSGGTYNEQFF. CDR3 DNA sequence: TGTGCCAGCAGCCAAAATAGCGGGGGTACCTACAATGAGCAGTTCTTC.

V usage is TRBV5-1 and J usage is TRBJ2-5; D not certain. Germline lookup yields CDR1 SGHRS and CDR2 YFSETQ. This CDR3 is built from 13 residues. V was cut by 5 bases and J by 2 bases, with 10 bases left in between. The CDR3 here is CASSPDRQETQYF. The CDR3 DNA is TGCGCCAGCAGTCCTGACCGACAAGAGACCCAGTACTTC.

V usage is TRBV4-1 and J usage is TRBJ2-3, with 7 bases matching TRBD1. Unmatched junction bases numbered 7, after V lost 4 bases and J lost 6 bases. Germline values: CDR1 MGHRA, CDR2 YSYEKL. This CDR3 region has 14 residues. CDR3 sequence (DNA): TGCGCCAGCAGCCCTCGGGACAGCCCCGATACGCAGTATTTT. It yields the protein CASSPRDSPDTQYF.

This clonotype came up many times. The chain is built from TRBV12-3 or TRBV12-4 and TRBJ1-2; no definite D call. The length of the CDR3 is 12 residues. Trimming cost V 6 bases and J 6 bases, with 11 bases left between them. The CDR3 reads CASRPVGNGYTF. In DNA, the CDR3 is TGTGCCAGCAGGCCAGTGGGGAATGGCTACACCTTC.

The V and J genes are TRBV5-1 and TRBJ2-5, with TRBD2 as a possible D gene (5 bases). This CDR3 has 15 amino acids. Germline V gene data show CDR1 as SGHRS and CDR2 as YFSETQ. V lost 3 bases to trimming and J lost 5 bases, with 17 bases between them. CDR3 bases: TGCGCCAGCAGCTCGGAACCACTCCGGAGGGAGACCCAGTACTTC. It yields the protein CASSSEPLRRETQYF.

This clonotype appeared many times. V and J are TRBV18 and TRBJ1-2; perhaps TRBD1 as D (6 bases). V lost 6 bases, J lost 8 bases, and 13 bases lay in between. The germline CDR1 and CDR2 sequences are KGHSH and LQKENI. There are 12 residues in the CDR3. CDR3 coding DNA: TGTGCCAGCTCCCCGGACAGTAGGGGCTACACCTTC. Encoded protein: CASSPDSRGYTF.

This clonotype was detected ten times or more. The chain recombines TRBV7-2 with TRBJ1-5; D not certain. This CDR3 region has 15 residues. The V and J ends lost 3 bases and 5 bases respectively, with 14 bases between them. Per germline, CDR1 SGHTA and CDR2 FQGNSA. In nucleotides, the CDR3 is TGTGCCAGCAGCTTGTTGGGCAGGACCGATCAGCCCCAGCATTTT. It encodes CASSLLGRTDQPQHF.

The V call is TRBV5-1, the J call TRBJ2-1, with 16 bases lining up with TRBD2. Germline V gene sequence: CDR1 SGHRS, CDR2 YFSETQ. CDR3 length equals 19 residues. Trimming cost V 2 bases and J 7 bases; bases outside gene matches: 12. CDR3 sequence reads: CASSFASGTSGGAGNEQFF. Here the CDR3 DNA reads TGCGCCAGCAGCTTTGCCTCCGGGACTAGCGGGGGGGCCGGGAATGAGCAGTTCTTC.

The chain couples TRBV5-1 to TRBJ2-3; 10 nucleotides agree with TRBD2. V shed 4 bases, J shed 3 bases, and the junction held 11 bases outside the gene matches. This CDR3 spans 17 amino acids. In germline, CDR1 is SGHRS, CDR2 YFSETQ. CDR3 coding DNA: TGCGCCAGCAGCCCGTACCCTTCTAGCGGGGGAACAGATACGCAGTATTTT. Protein product: CASSPYPSSGGTDTQYF.

This clonotype was counted a few times. The chain has TRBV4-1 and TRBJ2-7; D is perhaps TRBD1 or TRBD2 (5 bases each). Germline V gene sequence: CDR1 MGHRA, CDR2 YSYEKL. The CDR3 runs 16 residues. The V and J ends lost 3 bases and 2 bases respectively, with 17 bases between them. CDR3 sequence: CASSHTPGRGPYEQYF. The CDR3 region has the DNA TGCGCCAGCAGCCACACACCGGGACGGGGACCCTACGAGCAGTACTTC.

This clonotype was detected ten times or more. The chain recombines TRBV7-2 with TRBJ2-3; TRBD1 is a possible D gene (6 bases). The V gene's germline CDR1 is SGHTA and CDR2 FQGNSA. The V and J ends lost 6 bases and 0 bases respectively, with 13 bases between them. The CDR3 spans 15 residues. CDR3 protein: CASRPGTPSTDTQYF. The CDR3 DNA is TGTGCCAGCAGACCCGGGACACCTAGCACAGATACGCAGTATTTT.

This rearrangement joins TRBV12-3 or TRBV12-4 to TRBJ1-6; D ambiguous. V was clipped by 5 bases and J by 0 bases, with 5 bases between them. The CDR3 is made up of 14 amino acids. This chain's CDR3 is CASSASSYNSPLHF. CDR3 nucleotide sequence: TGTGCCAGCAGTGCTAGCTCCTATAATTCACCCCTCCACTTT.

This clonotype showed up many times. The rearrangement links TRBV4-1 to TRBJ2-7; maybe TRBD2 (5 bases). The CDR3 is made up of 13 amino acids. Germline CDR1 reads MGHRA; CDR2 reads YSYEKL. Trimming removed 3 bases at V and 3 bases at J, with 9 bases between. The CDR3 DNA reads TGCGCCAGCAGCCAGAGGGATAACTACGAGCAGTACTTC. Its protein is CASSQRDNYEQYF.

The V gene is TRBV4-2, the J gene TRBJ1-2, with TRBD1 matching 9 bases. This CDR3 has 17 residues. V shed 0 bases and J 5 bases; nucleotides not matched to a gene: 10. The germline V gene encodes CDR1 LGHNA and CDR2 YNFKEQ. As DNA, the CDR3 is TGTGCCAGCAGCCAAGAGCAGACAGGGGGACTTTTTTATGGCTACACCTTC. It encodes CASSQEQTGGLFYGYTF.

This clonotype has only a few counts. This rearrangement joins TRBV29-1 to TRBJ1-4; D remains ambiguous. CDR1 SQVTM and CDR2 ANQGSEA come from the germline V gene. The CDR3 length is 16 residues. V lost 6 bases and J lost 2, with 19 bases in between. CDR3 loop: CSVTTEGFATNEKLFF. CDR3 DNA sequence: TGCAGCGTAACAACCGAGGGCTTTGCTACTAATGAAAAACTGTTTTTT.